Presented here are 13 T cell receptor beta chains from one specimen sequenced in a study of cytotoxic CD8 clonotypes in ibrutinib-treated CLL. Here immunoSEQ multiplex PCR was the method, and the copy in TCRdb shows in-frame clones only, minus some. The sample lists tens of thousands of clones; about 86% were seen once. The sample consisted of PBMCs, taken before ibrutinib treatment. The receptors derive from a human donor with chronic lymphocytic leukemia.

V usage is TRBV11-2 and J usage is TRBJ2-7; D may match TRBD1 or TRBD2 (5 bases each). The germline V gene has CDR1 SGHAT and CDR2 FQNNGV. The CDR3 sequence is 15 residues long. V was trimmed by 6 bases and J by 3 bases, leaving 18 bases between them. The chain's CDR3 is CASSLPVGGRYEQYF. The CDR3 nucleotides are TGTGCCAGCAGTTTACCGGTTGGGGGACGCTACGAGCAGTACTTC.

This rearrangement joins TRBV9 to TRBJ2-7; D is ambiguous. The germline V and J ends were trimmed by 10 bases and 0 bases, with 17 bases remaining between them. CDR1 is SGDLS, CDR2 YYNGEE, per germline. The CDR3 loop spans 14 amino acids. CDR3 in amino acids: CASKPGLSSYEQYF. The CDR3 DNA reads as TGTGCCTCCAAGCCGGGCCTAAGCTCCTACGAGCAGTACTTC.

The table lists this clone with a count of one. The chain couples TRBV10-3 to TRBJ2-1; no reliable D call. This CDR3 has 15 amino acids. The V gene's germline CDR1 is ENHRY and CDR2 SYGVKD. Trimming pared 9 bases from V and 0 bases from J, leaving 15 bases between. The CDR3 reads CAIRDWGSSYNEQFF. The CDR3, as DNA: TGTGCCATTCGAGACTGGGGAAGCTCCTACAATGAGCAGTTCTTC.

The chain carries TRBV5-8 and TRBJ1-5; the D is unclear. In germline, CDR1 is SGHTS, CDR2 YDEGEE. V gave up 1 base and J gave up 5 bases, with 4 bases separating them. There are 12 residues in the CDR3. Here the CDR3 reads CASSLSYQPQHF. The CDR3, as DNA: TGTGCCAGCAGCTTGTCTTATCAGCCCCAGCATTTT.

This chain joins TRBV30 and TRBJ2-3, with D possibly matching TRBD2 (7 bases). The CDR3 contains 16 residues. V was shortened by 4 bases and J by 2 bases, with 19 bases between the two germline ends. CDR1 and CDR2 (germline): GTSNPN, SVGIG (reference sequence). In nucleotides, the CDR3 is TGTGCCTGGACCACATACCGGGGGGCACCCACAGATACGCAGTATTTT. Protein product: CAWTTYRGAPTDTQYF.

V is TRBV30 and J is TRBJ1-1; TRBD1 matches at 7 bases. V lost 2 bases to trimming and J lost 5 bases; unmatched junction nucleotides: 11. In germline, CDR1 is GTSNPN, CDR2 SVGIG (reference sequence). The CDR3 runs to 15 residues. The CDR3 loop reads CAWSTPTGESTEAFF. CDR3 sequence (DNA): TGTGCCTGGAGTACGCCCACAGGGGAGTCTACTGAAGCTTTCTTT.

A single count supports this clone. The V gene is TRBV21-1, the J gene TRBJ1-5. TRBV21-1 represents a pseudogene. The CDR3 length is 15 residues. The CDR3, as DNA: TGTGCCAGCAGCAAAGCGAGCTGGTGGGATCAGCCCCAGCATTTT. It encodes CASSKASWWDQPQHF.

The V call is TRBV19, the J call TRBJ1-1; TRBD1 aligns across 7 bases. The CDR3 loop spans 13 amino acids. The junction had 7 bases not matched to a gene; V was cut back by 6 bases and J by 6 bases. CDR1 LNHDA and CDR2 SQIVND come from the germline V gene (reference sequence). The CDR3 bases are TGTGCCAGTAGGGGACAGAAAGCTTCTGAAGCTTTCTTT. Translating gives CASRGQKASEAFF.

CDR3 nucleotide sequence: TGCAGCGTTGGGGTCCGAGCTGATAGCAATCAGCCCCAGCATTTT. Its protein is CSVGVRADSNQPQHF. The chain recombines TRBV29-1 with TRBJ1-5, with D unresolved. The V end was cut by 4 bases, the J end by 0 bases, with 13 bases between. CDR1 SQVTM and CDR2 ANQGSEA come from the germline V gene. The CDR3 is 15 residues long.

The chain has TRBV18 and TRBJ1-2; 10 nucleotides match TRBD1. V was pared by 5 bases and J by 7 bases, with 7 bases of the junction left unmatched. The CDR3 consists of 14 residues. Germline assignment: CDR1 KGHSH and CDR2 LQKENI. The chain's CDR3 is CASSAYDRGLGYTF. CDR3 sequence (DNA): TGTGCCAGCTCAGCGTACGACAGGGGGCTTGGCTACACCTTC.

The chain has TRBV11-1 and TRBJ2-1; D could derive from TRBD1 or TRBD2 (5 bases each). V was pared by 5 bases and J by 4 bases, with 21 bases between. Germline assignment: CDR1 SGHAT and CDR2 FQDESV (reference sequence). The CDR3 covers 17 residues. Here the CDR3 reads CASSTYGTLEGYNEQFF. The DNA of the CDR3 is TGTGCCAGCAGCACCTACGGGACGCTTGAGGGATACAATGAGCAGTTCTTC. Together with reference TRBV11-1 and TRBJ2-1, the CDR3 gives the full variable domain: EAEVAQSPRYKITEKSQAVAFWCDPISGHATLYWYRQILGQGPELLVQFQDESVVDDSQLPKDRFSAERLKGVDSTLKIQPAELGDSAMYLCASSTYGTLEGYNEQFFGPGTRLTVL.

The CDR3 here is CASSPIAGGYNEQFF. In DNA, the CDR3 is TGTGCCAGCAGTCCCATAGCGGGGGGCTACAATGAGCAGTTCTTC. The J gene is TRBJ2-1, the V gene TRBV6-1; 10 bases line up with TRBD2. Trimming removed 5 bases from V and 3 bases from J; junction bases left unmatched: 4. Germline assignment: CDR1 MNHNS and CDR2 SASEGT. This CDR3 is 15 amino acids long.

CDR3: CASSQVEGRPNEKLFF. The DNA of the CDR3 is TGCGCCAGCAGCCAAGTAGAGGGCCGTCCGAATGAAAAACTGTTTTTT. J is TRBJ1-4 and V is TRBV4-1; no definite D call. The CDR3 totals 16 residues. Germline V gives CDR1 MGHRA, CDR2 YSYEKL. V was cut by 1 base and J by 5 bases, with 14 bases left in between.